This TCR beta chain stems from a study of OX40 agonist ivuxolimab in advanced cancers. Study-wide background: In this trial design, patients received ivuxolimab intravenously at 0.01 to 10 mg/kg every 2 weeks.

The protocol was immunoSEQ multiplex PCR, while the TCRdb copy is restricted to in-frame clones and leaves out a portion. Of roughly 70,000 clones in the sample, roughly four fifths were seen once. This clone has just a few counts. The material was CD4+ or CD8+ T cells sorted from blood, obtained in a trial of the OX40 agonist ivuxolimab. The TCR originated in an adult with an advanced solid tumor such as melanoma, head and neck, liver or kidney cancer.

The CDR3 DNA sequence: TGTGCCAGCAGGGGGCGGGAGGCAACTAATGAAAAACTGTTTTTT. This codes for CASRGREATNEKLFF. The V and J genes are TRBV6-6 and TRBJ1-4; a weak D match, TRBD1 (5 bases). Germline loops: CDR1 MNHNY, CDR2 SVGAGI (reference sequence). The V gene lost 6 bases and the J gene lost 0 bases, with 11 bases spanning the gap. The CDR3 spans 15 residues.